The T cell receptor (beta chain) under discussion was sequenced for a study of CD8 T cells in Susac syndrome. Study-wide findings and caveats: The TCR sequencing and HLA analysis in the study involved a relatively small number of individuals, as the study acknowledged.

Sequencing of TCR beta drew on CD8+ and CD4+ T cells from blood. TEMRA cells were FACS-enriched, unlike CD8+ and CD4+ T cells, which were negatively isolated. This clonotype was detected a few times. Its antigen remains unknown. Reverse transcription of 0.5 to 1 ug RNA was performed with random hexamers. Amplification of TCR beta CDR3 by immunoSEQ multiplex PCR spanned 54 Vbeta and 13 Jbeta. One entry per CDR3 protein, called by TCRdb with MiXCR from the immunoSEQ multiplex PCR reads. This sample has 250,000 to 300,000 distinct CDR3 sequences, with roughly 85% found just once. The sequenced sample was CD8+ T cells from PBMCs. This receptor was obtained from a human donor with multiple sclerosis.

CDR3 nucleotide sequence: TGTGCCAGCAGTGAACAAGTGACAGGGACGCAGACCCAGTACTTC. The encoded protein is CASSEQVTGTQTQYF. The chain recombines TRBV6-1 with TRBJ2-5; the match to TRBD1 covers 7 bases. Germline loops: CDR1 MNHNS, CDR2 SASEGT. This CDR3 is 15 amino acids long. Trimming removed 2 bases from V and 6 bases from J; junction bases left unmatched: 9.